The 4 T cell receptor beta chains given below trace back to one sample, sequenced in a study of cytomegalovirus exposure and HLA in healthy donors. Primers included in the PCR were 60 Vbeta and 13 Jbeta primers. Profiled with immunoSEQ multiplex PCR; TCRdb holds only in-frame clones, not every one. The table lists about 150,000 clones, about two thirds of them singletons. Sequenced sample: PBMCs. The origin of the receptors is a woman between 40 and 55 years old in good health and CMV-seronegative.

The chain is built from TRBV7-2 and TRBJ2-7, with D possibly matching TRBD2 (5 bases). The germline V gene encodes CDR1 SGHTA and CDR2 FQGNSA. With 1 base removed from V and 8 bases from J, the gap between germline ends came to 24 bases. This CDR3 comprises 17 residues. CDR3 sequence reads: CASSLGGARARYGKQYF. The CDR3 bases are TGTGCCAGCAGCTTAGGGGGAGCAAGGGCTAGATATGGGAAGCAGTACTTC.

The CDR3 here is CASSSSPGLAGGQETQYF. CDR3 nucleotide sequence: TGTGCCAGCAGTTCCTCGCCGGGACTAGCGGGGGGACAAGAGACCCAGTACTTC. The V call is TRBV27, the J call TRBJ2-5, with 15 bases lining up with TRBD2. V lost 4 bases, J lost 2 bases, and 8 bases stayed unmatched. The CDR3 contains 18 residues. CDR1 and CDR2 from the germline V gene are MNHEY and SMNVEV (reference sequence).

The rearrangement uses TRBV9 and TRBJ1-3; 8 nucleotides align to TRBD1. After removal of 3 bases from V and 3 bases from J, the junction contained 2 bases not matched to a gene. The germline V gene has CDR1 SGDLS and CDR2 YYNGEE. The CDR3 runs 14 residues. In nucleotides, the CDR3 is TGTGCCAGCAGCGGCGACAGGGGTGGAAACACCATATATTTT. It yields the protein CASSGDRGGNTIYF.

J is TRBJ1-6 and V is TRBV19; possibly TRBD1 for D (6 bases). Trimming cost V 4 bases and J 10 bases, with 17 bases left between them. Germline loops: CDR1 LNHDA, CDR2 SQIVND (reference sequence). The CDR3 totals 15 residues. CDR3 sequence: CASSTGTLTGSPLHF. DNA for the CDR3: TGTGCCAGTAGTACCGGGACCCTTACAGGGTCACCCCTCCACTTT.